Described below is a single T cell receptor beta chain sequence and its context. No antigen is known for it. This same CDR3 is encoded by further DNA sequences in the sample. In germline, CDR1 is MNHEY, CDR2 SVGAGI. Unmatched junction bases numbered 0, after V lost 5 bases and J lost 8 bases. This CDR3 contains 12 residues. This table comes from immunoSEQ multiplex PCR, and its TCRdb copy is limited to in-frame clones, with some not included. The sample lists roughly 2,500,000 clones, 80% to 95% occurring once. The source of the sample is a study of shared clonotypes between healthy human individuals. Study-level background: The composition of the donors was two women and a few men aged 18 to 49.

Study findings and constraints: Non-shared clonotypes were found to have lower generation probabilities than the clonotypes that were shared by all four of the sorted-subset donors.

The sequenced sample was naive CD4+ T cells from PBMCs. Subset reported: CD45RA+ positively selected. This sequence was found in a man aged 18-30 years in good health. Some clones in this sample may be carry-over from other donors' samples. The chain joins TRBV6-5 to TRBJ1-1, with 12 bases lining up with TRBD1. The CDR3: CASSGTGGEAFF. The CDR3 DNA reads as TGTGCCAGCAGTGGGACAGGGGGCGAAGCTTTCTTT.